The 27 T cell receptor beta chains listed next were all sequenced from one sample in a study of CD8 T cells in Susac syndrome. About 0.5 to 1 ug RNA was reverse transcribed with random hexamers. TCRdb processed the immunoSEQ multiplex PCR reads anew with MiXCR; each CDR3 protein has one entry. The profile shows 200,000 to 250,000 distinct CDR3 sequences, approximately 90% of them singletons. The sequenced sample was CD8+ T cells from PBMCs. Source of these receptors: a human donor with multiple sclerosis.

In DNA, the CDR3 is TGTGCCAGCAGTTCTAAGGGTTATGCAGATACGCAGTATTTT. Amino acid sequence: CASSSKGYADTQYF. The chain links TRBV12-3 or TRBV12-4 to TRBJ2-3, with unresolved D. This CDR3 spans 14 amino acids. The V and J ends lost 4 bases and 4 bases respectively, with 12 bases between them.

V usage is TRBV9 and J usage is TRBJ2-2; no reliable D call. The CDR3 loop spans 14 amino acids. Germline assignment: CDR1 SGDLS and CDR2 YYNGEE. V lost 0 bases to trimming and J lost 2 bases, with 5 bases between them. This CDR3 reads CASSVAGNTGELFF. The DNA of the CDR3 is TGTGCCAGCAGCGTAGCGGGTAACACCGGGGAGCTGTTTTTT.

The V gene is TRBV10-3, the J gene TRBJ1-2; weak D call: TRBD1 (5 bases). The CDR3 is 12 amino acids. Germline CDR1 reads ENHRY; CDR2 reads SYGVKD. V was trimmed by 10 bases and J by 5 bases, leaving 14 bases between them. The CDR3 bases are TGTGCCACTACCGAGGGGAGTTATGGCTACACCTTC. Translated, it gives CATTEGSYGYTF.

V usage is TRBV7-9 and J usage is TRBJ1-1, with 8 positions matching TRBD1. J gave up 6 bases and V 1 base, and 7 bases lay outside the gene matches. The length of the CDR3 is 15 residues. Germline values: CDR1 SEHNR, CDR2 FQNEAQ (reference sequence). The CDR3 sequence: CASSLGDRGSAEAFF. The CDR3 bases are TGTGCCAGCAGCTTAGGCGACAGGGGATCCGCTGAAGCTTTCTTT.

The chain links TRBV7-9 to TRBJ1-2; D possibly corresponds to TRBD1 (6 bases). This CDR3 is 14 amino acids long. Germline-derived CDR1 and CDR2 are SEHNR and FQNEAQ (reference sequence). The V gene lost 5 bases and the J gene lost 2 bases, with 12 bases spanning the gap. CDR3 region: CASSPPTGNYGYTF. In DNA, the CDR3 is TGTGCCAGCAGCCCACCTACAGGGAACTATGGCTACACCTTC.

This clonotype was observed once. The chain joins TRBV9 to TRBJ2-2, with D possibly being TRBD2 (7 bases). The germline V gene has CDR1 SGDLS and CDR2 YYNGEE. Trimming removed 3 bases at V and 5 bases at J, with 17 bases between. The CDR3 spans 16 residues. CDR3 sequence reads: CASSGPKRGGTGELFF. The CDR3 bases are TGTGCCAGCAGCGGCCCAAAAAGGGGGGGGACCGGGGAGCTGTTTTTT.

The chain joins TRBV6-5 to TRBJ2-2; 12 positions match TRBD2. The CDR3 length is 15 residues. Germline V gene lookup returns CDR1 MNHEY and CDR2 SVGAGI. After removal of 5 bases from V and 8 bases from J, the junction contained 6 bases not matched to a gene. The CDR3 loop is CASSPMTSGSGELFF. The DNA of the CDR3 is TGTGCCAGCAGTCCTATGACTAGCGGGAGTGGGGAGCTGTTTTTT.

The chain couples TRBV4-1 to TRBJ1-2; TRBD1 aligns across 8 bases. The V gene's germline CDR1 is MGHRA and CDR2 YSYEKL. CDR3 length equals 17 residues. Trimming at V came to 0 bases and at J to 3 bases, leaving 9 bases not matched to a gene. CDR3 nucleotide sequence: TGCGCCAGCAGCCAAGATGCAGGGGGCAGTTTTTACTATGGCTACACCTTC. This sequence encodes CASSQDAGGSFYYGYTF.

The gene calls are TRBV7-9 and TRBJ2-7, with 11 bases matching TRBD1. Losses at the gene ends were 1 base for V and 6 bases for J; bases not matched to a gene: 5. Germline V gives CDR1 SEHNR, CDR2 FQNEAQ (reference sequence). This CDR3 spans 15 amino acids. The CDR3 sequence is CASSLVVDRGREQYF. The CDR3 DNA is TGTGCCAGCAGCTTAGTGGTGGACAGGGGGCGCGAGCAGTACTTC.

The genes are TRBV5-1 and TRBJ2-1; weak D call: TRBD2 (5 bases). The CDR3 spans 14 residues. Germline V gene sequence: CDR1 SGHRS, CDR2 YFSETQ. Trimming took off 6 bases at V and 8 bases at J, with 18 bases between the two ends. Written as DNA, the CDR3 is TGCGCCAGCACCCAGTGGGGAGCGTCGGATGAGCAGTTCTTC. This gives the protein CASTQWGASDEQFF.

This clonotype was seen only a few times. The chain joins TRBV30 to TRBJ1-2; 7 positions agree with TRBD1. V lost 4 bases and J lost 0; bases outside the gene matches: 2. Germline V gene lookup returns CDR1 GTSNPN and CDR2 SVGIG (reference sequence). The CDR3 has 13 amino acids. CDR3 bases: TGTGCCTGGACAGGGGGATCTAACTATGGCTACACCTTC. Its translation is CAWTGGSNYGYTF.

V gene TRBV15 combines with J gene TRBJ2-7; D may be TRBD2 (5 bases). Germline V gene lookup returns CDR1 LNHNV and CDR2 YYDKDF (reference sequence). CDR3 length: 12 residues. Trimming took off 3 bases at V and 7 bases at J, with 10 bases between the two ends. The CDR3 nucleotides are TGTGCCACCAGCAGGGACTTGGGGGAGCAGTACTTC. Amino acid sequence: CATSRDLGEQYF.

The CDR3 coding sequence is TGTGCCAGTAGTATAGGGACAGACGCTTTCTTT. Amino acid sequence: CASSIGTDAFF. The chain has TRBV19 and TRBJ1-1; possibly TRBD1 for D (6 bases). The V end lost 1 base, the J end lost 11 bases, and 8 bases lay between the germline ends. This CDR3 has 11 amino acids. The germline CDR1 and CDR2 sequences are LNHDA and SQIVND (reference sequence).

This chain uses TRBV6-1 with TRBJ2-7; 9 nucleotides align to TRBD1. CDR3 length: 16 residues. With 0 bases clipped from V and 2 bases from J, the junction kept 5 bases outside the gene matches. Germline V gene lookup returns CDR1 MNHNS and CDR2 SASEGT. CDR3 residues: CASSEAGTGKAYEQYF. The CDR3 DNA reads TGTGCCAGCAGTGAAGCGGGGACAGGGAAAGCCTACGAGCAGTACTTC.

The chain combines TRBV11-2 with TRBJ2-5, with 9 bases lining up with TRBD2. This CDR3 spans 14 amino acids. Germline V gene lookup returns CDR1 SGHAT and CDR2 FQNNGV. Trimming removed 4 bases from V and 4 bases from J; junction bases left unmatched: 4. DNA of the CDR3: TGTGCCAGCAGCTCCCCAGCGGGGGGAGAGACCCAGTACTTC. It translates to CASSSPAGGETQYF.

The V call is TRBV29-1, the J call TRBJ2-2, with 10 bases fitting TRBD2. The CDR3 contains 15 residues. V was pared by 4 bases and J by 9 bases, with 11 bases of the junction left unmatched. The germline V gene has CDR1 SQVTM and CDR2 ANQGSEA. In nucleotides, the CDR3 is TGCAGCGTTGCTCCCACTAGCGGGGACCACCGGGAGCTGTTTTTT. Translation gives CSVAPTSGDHRELFF.

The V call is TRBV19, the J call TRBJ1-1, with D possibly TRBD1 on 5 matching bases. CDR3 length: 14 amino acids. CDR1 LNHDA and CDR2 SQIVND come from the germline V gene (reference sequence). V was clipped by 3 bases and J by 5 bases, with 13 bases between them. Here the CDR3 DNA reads TGTGCCAGTAGTATTGGGGGAACGGAAACTGAAGCTTTCTTT. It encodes CASSIGGTETEAFF. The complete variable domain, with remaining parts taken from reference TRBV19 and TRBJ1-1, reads DGGITQSPKYLFRKEGQNVTLSCEQNLNHDAMYWYRQDPGQGLRLIYYSQIVNDFQKGDIAEGYSVSREKKESFPLTVTSAQKNPTAFYLCASSIGGTETEAFFGQGTRLTVV.

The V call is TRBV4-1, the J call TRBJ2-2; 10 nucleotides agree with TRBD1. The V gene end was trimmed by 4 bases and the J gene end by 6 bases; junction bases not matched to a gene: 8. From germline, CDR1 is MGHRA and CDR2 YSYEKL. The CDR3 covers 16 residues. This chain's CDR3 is CASSLTGTGAAGELFF. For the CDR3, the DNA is TGCGCCAGCAGCCTTACCGGGACAGGGGCTGCCGGGGAGCTGTTTTTT.

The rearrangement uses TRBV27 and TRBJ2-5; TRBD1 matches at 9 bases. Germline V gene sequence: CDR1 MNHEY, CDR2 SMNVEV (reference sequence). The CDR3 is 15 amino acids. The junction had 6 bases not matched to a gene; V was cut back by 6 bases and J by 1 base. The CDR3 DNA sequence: TGTGCCAGCAGGGGGACAGGGTTGGTCCAAGAGACCCAGTACTTC. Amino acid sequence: CASRGTGLVQETQYF.

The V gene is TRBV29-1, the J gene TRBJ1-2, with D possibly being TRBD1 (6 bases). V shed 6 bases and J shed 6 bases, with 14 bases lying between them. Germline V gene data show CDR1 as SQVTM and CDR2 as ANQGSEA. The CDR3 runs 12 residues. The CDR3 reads CSVITGWDGYTF. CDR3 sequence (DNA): TGCAGCGTGATCACAGGGTGGGATGGCTACACCTTC.

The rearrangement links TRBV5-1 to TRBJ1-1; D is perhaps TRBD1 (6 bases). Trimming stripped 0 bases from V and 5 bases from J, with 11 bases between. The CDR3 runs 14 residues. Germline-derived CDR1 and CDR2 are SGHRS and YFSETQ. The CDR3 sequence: CASSLAQGRTEAFF. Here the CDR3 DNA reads TGCGCCAGCAGCTTGGCCCAGGGGCGGACTGAAGCTTTCTTT. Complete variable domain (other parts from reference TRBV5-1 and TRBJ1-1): KAGVTQTPRYLIKTRGQQVTLSCSPISGHRSVSWYQQTPGQGLQFLFEYFSETQRNKGNFPGRFSGRQFSNSRSEMNVSTLELGDSALYLCASSLAQGRTEAFFGQGTRLTVV.

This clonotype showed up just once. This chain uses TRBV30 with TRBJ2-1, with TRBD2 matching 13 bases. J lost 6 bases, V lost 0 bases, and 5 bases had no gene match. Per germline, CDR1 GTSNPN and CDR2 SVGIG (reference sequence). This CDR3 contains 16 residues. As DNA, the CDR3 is TGTGCCTGGAGTGTACACAGACTAGCGGGAGGCAATGAGCAGTTCTTC. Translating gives CAWSVHRLAGGNEQFF.

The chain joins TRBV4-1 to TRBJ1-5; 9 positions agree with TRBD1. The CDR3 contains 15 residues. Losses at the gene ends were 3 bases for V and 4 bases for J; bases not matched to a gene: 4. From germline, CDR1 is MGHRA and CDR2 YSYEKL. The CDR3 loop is CASSQGTGPNQPQHF. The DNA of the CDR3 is TGCGCCAGCAGCCAGGGGACAGGGCCTAATCAGCCCCAGCATTTT.

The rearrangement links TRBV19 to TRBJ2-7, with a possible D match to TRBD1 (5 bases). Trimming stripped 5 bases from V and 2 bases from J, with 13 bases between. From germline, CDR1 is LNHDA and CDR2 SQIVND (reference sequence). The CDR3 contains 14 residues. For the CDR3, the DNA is TGTGCCAGTAGTCTGACAGCCCAAACCTACGAGCAGTACTTC. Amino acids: CASSLTAQTYEQYF.

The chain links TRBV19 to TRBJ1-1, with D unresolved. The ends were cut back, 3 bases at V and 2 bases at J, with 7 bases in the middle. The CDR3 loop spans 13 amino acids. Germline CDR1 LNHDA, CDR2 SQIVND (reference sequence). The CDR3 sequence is CASSIGTNTEAFF. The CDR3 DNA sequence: TGTGCCAGTAGTATCGGTACTAACACTGAAGCTTTCTTT.

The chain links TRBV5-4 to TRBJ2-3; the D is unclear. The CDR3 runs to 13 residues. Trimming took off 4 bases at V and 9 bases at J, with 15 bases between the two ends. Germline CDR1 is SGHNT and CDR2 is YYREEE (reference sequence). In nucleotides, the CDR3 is TGTGCCAGCAGCGCCCCCCCAGGTCAGACGCAGTATTTT. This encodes CASSAPPGQTQYF.

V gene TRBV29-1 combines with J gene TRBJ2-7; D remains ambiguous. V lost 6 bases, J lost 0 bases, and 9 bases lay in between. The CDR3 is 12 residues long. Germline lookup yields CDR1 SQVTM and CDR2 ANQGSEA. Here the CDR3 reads CSVAIFSYEQYF. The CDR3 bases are TGCAGCGTGGCCATATTCTCCTACGAGCAGTACTTC.